This TCR beta chain was captured in a study of blood T cell repertoires in COVID-19. In the original processing: For nucleated cells, counts were estimated from reference gene primer amplification. Profiled with immunoSEQ multiplex PCR; TCRdb holds only in-frame clones, not every one. From that table come the V and J calls and clone size; the DNA was used to work out D and trimming. Found here are about 96,000 clones, approximately 90% of them singletons; the top ten hold around 4.2%. Trimming took off 4 bases at V and 2 bases at J, with 6 bases between the two ends. Germline V gives CDR1 SGDLS, CDR2 YYNGEE. The CDR3 is made up of 12 amino acids.

The clonotype comes from a human donor with COVID-19, enrolled during active disease. The donor label of this sample is uncertain. V usage is TRBV9 and J usage is TRBJ1-1, with D hard to call. The specimen was peripheral blood. In nucleotides, the CDR3 is TGTGCCAGCAGCCGAGCAAACACTGAAGCTTTCTTT. This encodes CASSRANTEAFF.